A single T cell receptor beta chain is shown here with its context. The method was immunoSEQ multiplex PCR; TCRdb's version includes in-frame clones alone and lacks a portion of them. The sample gives some 70,000 clones, about 88% of which show up once; about 9.5% is in the top ten. This sample is part of a study of blood T cell repertoires in COVID-19. Study-wide background: Both acute and convalescent COVID-19 samples were obtained from the United States, Italy and Spain. From T cells, B-cell-depleted T cells, or PBMCs came the material, which was cDNA or gDNA.

The study assigned cohorts using participant-reported clinical history. The sequence came from a woman in her thirties or forties who had recovered from COVID-19. The sequencing sample was made of PBMCs or T cells enriched from blood (not recorded which).

CDR3 nucleotide sequence: TGTGCCATCTCCCCAGGGGGTACGCAGTATTTT. Translation gives CAISPGGTQYF. The rearrangement links TRBV12-3 or TRBV12-4 to TRBJ2-3; TRBD1 aligns across 7 bases. With V trimmed by 10 bases and J by 8 bases, 6 bases remained unmatched. The CDR3 length is 11 residues.